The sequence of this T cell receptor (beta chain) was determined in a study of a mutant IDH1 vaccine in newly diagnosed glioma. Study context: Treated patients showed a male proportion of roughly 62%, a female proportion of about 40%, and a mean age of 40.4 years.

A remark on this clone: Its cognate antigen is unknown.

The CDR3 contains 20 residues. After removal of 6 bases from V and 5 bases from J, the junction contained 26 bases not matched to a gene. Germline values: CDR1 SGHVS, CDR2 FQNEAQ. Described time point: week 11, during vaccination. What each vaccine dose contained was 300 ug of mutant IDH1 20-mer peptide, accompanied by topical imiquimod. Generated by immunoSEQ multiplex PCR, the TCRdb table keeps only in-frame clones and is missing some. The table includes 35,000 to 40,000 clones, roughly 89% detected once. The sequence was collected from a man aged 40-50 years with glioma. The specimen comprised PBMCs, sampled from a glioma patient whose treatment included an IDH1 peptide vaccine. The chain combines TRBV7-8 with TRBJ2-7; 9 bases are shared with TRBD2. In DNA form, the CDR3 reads TGTGCCAGCAGTCGCTCGGGTGTGGGTAGCGGGAGTCCCAGCTACCACGAGCAGTACTTC. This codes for CASSRSGVGSGSPSYHEQYF.